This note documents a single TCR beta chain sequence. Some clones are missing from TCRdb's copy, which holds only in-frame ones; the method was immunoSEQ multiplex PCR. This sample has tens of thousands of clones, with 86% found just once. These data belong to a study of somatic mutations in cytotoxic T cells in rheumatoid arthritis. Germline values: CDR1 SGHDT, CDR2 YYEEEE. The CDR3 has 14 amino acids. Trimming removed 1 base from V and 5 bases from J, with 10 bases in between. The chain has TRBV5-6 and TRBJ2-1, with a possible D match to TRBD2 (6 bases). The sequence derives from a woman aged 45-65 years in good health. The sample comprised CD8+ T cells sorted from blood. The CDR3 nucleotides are TGTGCCAGCAGCTTGTGGGGGGATCACAATGAGCAGTTCTTC. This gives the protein CASSLWGDHNEQFF.